This T cell receptor beta chain was recovered during a study of Graves' ophthalmopathy and Graves' hyperthyroidism. Study overall: Calling hyperthyroidism stable required that no ophthalmopathy show up within 18 months of follow-up.

This clonotype has ten or more counts. No donor had other autoimmune disease, uncontrolled infection, pregnancy or lactation. Trimming cost V 5 bases and J 6 bases, with 20 bases left between them. The CDR3 extends over 15 amino acids. The germline gives CDR1 ENHRY, CDR2 SYGVKD. Amplification targeted the TCR beta CDR3 regions, with RNA transcripts as the source material. An opening RT-PCR round employed HTBI primers and preceded a second-round multiplex PCR. TCRdb reprocessed the multiplex PCR reads via MiXCR and lists one record per CDR3 protein. The table records around 1,000,000 distinct CDR3 sequences, about 38% of them present only once.

Sequencing was done on a sample of peripheral blood or thyroid tissue (not recorded which). The chain links TRBV10-3 to TRBJ2-7, with D perhaps TRBD2 (5 bases). The sequence was obtained from an adult man with Graves' hyperthyroidism. CDR3 DNA: TGTGCCATCAGTAACCTAGTCGAGGGTTCAATCGAGCAGTACTTC. Its translation is CAISNLVEGSIEQYF.